This T cell receptor (beta chain) comes out of a study of T cell clonotyping in hematopoietic cell transplantation. Study results and limitations: After transplant, recipient diversity fell while pathologically expanded clonotypes grew through day 180.

As concerns this clone: The antigen is not known.

Recipients were bled about 28 days pretransplant and at posttransplant days 30, 100, 180. Method: immunoSEQ multiplex PCR; TCRdb's copy keeps in-frame clones and lacks some. The table lists over 10,000 clones, approximately 92% of them singletons. Losses at the gene ends were 7 bases for V and 5 bases for J; bases not matched to a gene: 13. This CDR3 contains 15 residues. Germline-derived CDR1 and CDR2 are MDHEN and SYDVKM. This sequence joins TRBV28 and TRBJ2-5; TRBD2 aligns across 7 bases. Source: PBMCs, taken 100 days after allogeneic stem cell transplant. The source of this sequence is a female patient aged 50-59 years who had an allogeneic stem cell transplant from an unrelated donor, so the T cells may come from the graft donor. Some clones in this sample may be carry-over from other donors' samples. The CDR3 loop is CASTSEGGGMETQYF. CDR3 DNA: TGTGCCAGCACCTCCGAGGGCGGGGGAATGGAGACCCAGTACTTC. The full variable domain, its missing parts supplied by reference TRBV28 and TRBJ2-5, is DVKVTQSSRYLVKRTGEKVFLECVQDMDHENMFWYRQDPGLGLRLIYFSYDVKMKEKGDIPEGYSVSREKKERFSLILESASTNQTSMYLCASTSEGGGMETQYFGPGTRLLVL.